This T cell receptor beta chain was sequenced in a study of identical twins. Study-wide results and limits: Twins' excess sharing was less marked for out-of-frame beta sequences. There is a chance that invariant MAIT and iNKT cells partially muddied zero-insertion analyses. Cross-sectional statistical analysis was relied on for the conclusions, without the same donors being followed. Out-of-frame alpha sequences shared by twins were enriched for low generation probability.

TCRdb reanalysed the 5' RACE reads using MiXCR and keeps one entry per CDR3 protein. Here the sample spans roughly 280,000 distinct CDR3 sequences, 8.5% to 9.5% being singletons. In its sample, this clonotype was seen a few times. Its antigen is still unknown. The trim removed 9 bases at V and 1 base at J, leaving 8 bases unmatched. This CDR3 is 15 amino acids long. The germline CDR1 and CDR2 sequences are SNHLY and FYNNEI. This same sample was also taken into another study, of yellow fever vaccine responses in identical twins.

This TCR came from a woman under 30 in good health. Sequencing was done on a sample of CD8+ T cells sorted from blood. The rearrangement uses TRBV2 and TRBJ2-7; 11 bases map to TRBD1. The CDR3 spells CARGTGQGASYEQYF. CDR3 bases: TGTGCCAGGGGGACCGGACAGGGGGCTTCCTACGAGCAGTACTTC. Supplemented by reference TRBV2 and TRBJ2-7, the full variable domain reads EPEVTQTPSHQVTQMGQEVILRCVPISNHLYFYWYRQILGQKVEFLVSFYNNEISEKSEIFDDQFSVERPDGSNFTLKIRSTKLEDSAMYFCARGTGQGASYEQYFGPGTRLTVT.